This T cell receptor (beta chain) was sequenced in a study of Ad26.COV2.S vaccination and SARS-CoV-2 variants. CDR3 length equals 13 residues. Germline V lookup: CDR1 SGHAT, CDR2 FQDESV (reference sequence). V was pared by 3 bases and J by 3 bases, with 5 bases between. Treatment meaning: about 20 received Ad26.COV2.S at low or high dose, single or two shots; five or six received placebo; per-sample allocation not given. The samples were gathered on day 63 after the first injection of vaccine or placebo. Here immunoSEQ multiplex PCR was the method, and the copy in TCRdb shows in-frame clones only, minus some. The data contain about 400,000 clones, 88% of them seen just once; the ten biggest clones take up 3.6%.

The chain recombines TRBV11-1 with TRBJ2-2; D ambiguous. Sequencing used peripheral blood, obtained in a trial of Ad26.COV2.S vaccine versus placebo. This TCR came from a person between 18 and 60 years old who received the Ad26.COV2.S COVID-19 vaccine or a placebo. The CDR3 is CASSFMDTGELFF. CDR3 DNA sequence: TGTGCCAGCAGCTTCATGGACACCGGGGAGCTGTTTTTT. Based on the CDR3 plus reference TRBV11-1 and TRBJ2-2, the full variable domain is EAEVAQSPRYKITEKSQAVAFWCDPISGHATLYWYRQILGQGPELLVQFQDESVVDDSQLPKDRFSAERLKGVDSTLKIQPAELGDSAMYLCASSFMDTGELFFGEGSRLTVL.